This T cell receptor (beta chain) was sequenced in a study of PD-1 blockade in classical Hodgkin lymphoma. Regarding the study as a whole: Baseline TCR diversity was reportedly lower in newly diagnosed patients than in healthy donors. It was reported as lower still in relapsed/refractory patients. Some patients began nivolumab under 1 year after ASCT. These patients were excluded from later analyses. Those achieving complete response showed baseline diversity like newly diagnosed patients.

CDR1 is MDHEN, CDR2 SYDVKM, per germline. V gave up 5 bases and J gave up 0 bases, with 17 bases separating them. This CDR3 spans 17 amino acids. Sequencing was performed with immunoSEQ multiplex PCR; in TCRdb, only in-frame clones are kept and a portion is missing. The sample includes under 60,000 clones, approximately 70% of them seen just once. The patients all showed relapse after autologous stem cell transplantation, while their brentuximab vedotin exposure varied. Best responses fell into complete response, partial response or progressive disease. The sample holds a few counts of this clone. Its antigen is still unknown.

The clonotype comes from a human donor with classical Hodgkin lymphoma. Sequencing was performed on peripheral blood mononuclear cells (PBMCs), taken at baseline. The chain recombines TRBV28 with TRBJ2-1, with unresolved D. The CDR3 sequence: CASSPEYLESSYNEQFF. The CDR3 nucleotides read TGTGCCAGCAGTCCAGAGTATCTGGAGAGCTCCTACAATGAGCAGTTCTTC.